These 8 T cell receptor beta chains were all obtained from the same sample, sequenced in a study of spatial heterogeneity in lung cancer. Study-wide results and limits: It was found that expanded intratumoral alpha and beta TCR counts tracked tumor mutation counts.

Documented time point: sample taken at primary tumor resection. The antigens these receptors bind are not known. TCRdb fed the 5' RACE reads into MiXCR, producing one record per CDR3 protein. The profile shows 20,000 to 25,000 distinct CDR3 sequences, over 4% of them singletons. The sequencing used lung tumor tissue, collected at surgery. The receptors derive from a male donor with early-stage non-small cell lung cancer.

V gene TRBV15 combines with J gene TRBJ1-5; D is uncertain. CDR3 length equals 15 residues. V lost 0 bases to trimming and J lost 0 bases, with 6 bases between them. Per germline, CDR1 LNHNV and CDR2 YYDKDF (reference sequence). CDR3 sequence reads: CATSRDSYSNQPQHF. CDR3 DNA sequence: TGTGCCACCAGCAGAGATTCTTATAGCAATCAGCCCCAGCATTTT.

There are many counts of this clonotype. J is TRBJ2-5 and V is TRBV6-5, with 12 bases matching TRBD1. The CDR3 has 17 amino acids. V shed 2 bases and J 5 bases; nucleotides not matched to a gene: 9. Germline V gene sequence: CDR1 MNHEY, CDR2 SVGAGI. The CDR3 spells CASSYTGTGGVVETQYF. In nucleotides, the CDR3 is TGTGCCAGCAGTTACACAGGGACAGGGGGCGTCGTGGAGACCCAGTACTTC.

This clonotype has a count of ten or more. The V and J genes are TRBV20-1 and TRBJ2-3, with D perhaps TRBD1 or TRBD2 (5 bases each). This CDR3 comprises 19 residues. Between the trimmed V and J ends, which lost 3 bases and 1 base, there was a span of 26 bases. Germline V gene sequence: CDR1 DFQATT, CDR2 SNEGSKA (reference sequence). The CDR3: CSASPLRGLARKGTDTQYF. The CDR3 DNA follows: TGCAGTGCTAGCCCCCTGAGGGGATTAGCGAGGAAAGGCACAGATACGCAGTATTTT.

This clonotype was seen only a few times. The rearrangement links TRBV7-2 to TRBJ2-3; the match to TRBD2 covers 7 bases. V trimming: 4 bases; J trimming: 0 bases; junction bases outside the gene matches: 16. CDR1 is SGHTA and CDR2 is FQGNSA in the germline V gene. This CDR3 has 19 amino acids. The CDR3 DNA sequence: TGTGCCAGCAGCTCCGACGGACTAGTAATAAGCACTAGCACAGATACGCAGTATTTT. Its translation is CASSSDGLVISTSTDTQYF.

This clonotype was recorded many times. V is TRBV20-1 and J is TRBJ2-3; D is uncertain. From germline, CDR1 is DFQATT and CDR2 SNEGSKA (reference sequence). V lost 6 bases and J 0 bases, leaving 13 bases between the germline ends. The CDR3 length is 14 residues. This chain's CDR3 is CSAEGFRSTDTQYF. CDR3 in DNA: TGCAGTGCGGAAGGGTTCCGTAGCACAGATACGCAGTATTTT.

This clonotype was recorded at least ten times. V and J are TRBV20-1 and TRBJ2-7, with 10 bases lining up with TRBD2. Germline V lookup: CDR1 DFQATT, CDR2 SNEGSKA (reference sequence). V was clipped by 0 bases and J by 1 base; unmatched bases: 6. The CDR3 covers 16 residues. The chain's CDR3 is CSAREPSGSASYEQYF. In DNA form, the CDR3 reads TGCAGTGCTAGAGAGCCTAGCGGGAGTGCTTCCTACGAGCAGTACTTC.

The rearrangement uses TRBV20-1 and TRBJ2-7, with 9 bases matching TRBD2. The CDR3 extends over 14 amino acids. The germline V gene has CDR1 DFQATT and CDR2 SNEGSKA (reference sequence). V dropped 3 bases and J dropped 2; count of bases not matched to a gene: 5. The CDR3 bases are TGCAGTGCTAGGACGACTAGCGGCGCCTACGAGCAGTACTTC. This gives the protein CSARTTSGAYEQYF.

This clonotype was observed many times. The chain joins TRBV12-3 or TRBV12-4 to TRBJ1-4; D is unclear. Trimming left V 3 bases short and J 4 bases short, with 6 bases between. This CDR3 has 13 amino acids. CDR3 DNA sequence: TGTGCCAGCAGTTTGAGGCTTAATGAAAAACTGTTTTTT. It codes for CASSLRLNEKLFF.